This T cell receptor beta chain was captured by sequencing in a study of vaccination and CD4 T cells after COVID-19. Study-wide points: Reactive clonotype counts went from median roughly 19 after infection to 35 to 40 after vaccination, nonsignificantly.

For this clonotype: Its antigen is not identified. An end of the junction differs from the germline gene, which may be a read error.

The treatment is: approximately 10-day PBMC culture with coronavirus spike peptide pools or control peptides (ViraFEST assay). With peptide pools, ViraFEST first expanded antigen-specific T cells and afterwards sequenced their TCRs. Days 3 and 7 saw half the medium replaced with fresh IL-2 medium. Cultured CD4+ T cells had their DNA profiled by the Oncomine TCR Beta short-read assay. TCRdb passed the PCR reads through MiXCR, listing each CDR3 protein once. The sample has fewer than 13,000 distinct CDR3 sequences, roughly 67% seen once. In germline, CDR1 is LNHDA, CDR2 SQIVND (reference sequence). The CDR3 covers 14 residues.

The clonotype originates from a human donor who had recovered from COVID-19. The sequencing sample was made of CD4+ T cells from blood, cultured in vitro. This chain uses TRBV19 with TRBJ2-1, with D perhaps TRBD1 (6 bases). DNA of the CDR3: TGTGCCAGTAGAATAGGTAGTACAGGGCATGAGCAGTTCTTC. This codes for CASRIGSTGHEQFF. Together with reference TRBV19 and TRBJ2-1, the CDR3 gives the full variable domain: DGGITQSPKYLFRKEGQNVTLSCEQNLNHDAMYWYRQDPGQGLRLIYYSQIVNDFQKGDIAEGYSVSREKKESFPLTVTSAQKNPTAFYLCASRIGSTGHEQFFGPGTRLTVL.